This paragraph covers one T cell receptor beta chain sequence. There is no known antigen for this receptor. Per-base qualities were not stored, and no clone one base away is much larger. Patients with a history of autoimmune disease or receiving systemic immunosuppression were excluded from the trial. Peripheral blood for TCR sequencing was drawn from every dose cohort at baseline, at cycle 4 day 1 and at cycle 7 day 1. The samples were taken from a phase I, first-in-human, multicenter, open-label dose-escalation trial of ivuxolimab. Adults with locally advanced or metastatic head and neck squamous cell, hepatocellular, melanoma or renal cell carcinoma were enrolled in the trial. Before TCR sequencing, CD4+ and CD8+ T cells were separately sorted from peripheral blood. Genomic DNA was extracted from sorted cells for sequencing of the TCRbeta CDR3 region. The immunoSEQ Assay was used to sequence the TCRbeta CDR3 regions. The source is immuneACCESS, and TCRdb retained only in-frame sequences with V and J called. Part of the clones is not carried over; for the studies checked, unresolved V genes explain less than half of this, and the remainder is unexplained. The table for this sample lists about 88,000 clones; more than 75% of them were counted only once. The ten biggest clones cover about 1.5% of the sample.

This entry comes from a study of OX40 agonist ivuxolimab in advanced cancers. The study in broad terms: Ivuxolimab was an agonistic, fully human IgG2 monoclonal antibody directed against OX40 (CD134), a costimulatory receptor. Intravenous ivuxolimab was administered to patients every 2 weeks at six dose levels: 0.01, 0.1, 0.3, 1.5, 3 and 10 mg/kg. Of the roughly 52 patients in dose escalation, about 20 had hepatocellular carcinoma, approximately 15 had melanoma, 9 had renal cell carcinoma and 9 had head and neck cancer. A male proportion of 75% to 85% and a mean age of approximately 58 years, ranging from about 20 to 80, were recorded for the dose-escalation cohort. Patients were allowed to have had prior anti-PD-1, anti-PD-L1 or anti-CTLA-4 therapy, and around 37% of the dose-escalation patients had previously received checkpoint inhibitors. Partial responses occurred in three dose-escalation patients: two with cutaneous melanoma and one with hepatocellular carcinoma. The purpose of peripheral TCRbeta sequencing was to test whether ivuxolimab changed TCR sequence diversity and led to clonal T-cell expansion. The paper covers the monotherapy dose-escalation part of the phase I ivuxolimab trial, which included N of about 56 patients. What the study reported, not specific to this receptor: Partial responders in the 0.1-3.0 mg/kg groups had among the lowest normalized peripheral clonal expansion, especially among CD8+ T cells. At doses from 0.1 to 3.0 mg/kg, clonal expansion was seen in both CD4+ and CD8+ blood T cells between baseline and week 6. After ivuxolimab, more expanded clones were found on average in CD8+ T cells than in CD4+ T cells. Low levels of normalized T-cell clonal expansion were also seen in some patients who did not respond. Which antigens the clonally expanded peripheral T cells were specific for was not determined.

The junction shows trimming of 3 bases on V and 1 base on J, plus 13 bases between the germline ends. CDR1 and CDR2 are read off the germline V gene as SGHAT and FQNNGV. Including cysteine and phenylalanine, the CDR3 has 15 amino acids. The entry retains the CDR3 DNA only, 45 bases that are in frame from base 1. This TCR derives from an adult with an advanced solid tumor such as melanoma, head and neck, liver or kidney cancer. The sequenced sample was CD4+ or CD8+ T cells sorted from blood, obtained in a trial of the OX40 agonist ivuxolimab. The chain is encoded by TRBV11-2 joined to TRBJ2-7, with a tentative D call of TRBD1 or TRBD2, each matching 5 bases. The bases are TGTGCCAGCAGCTTTGACGTGGGGGTGTCCTACGAGCAGTACTTC. It encodes CASSFDVGVSYEQYF.